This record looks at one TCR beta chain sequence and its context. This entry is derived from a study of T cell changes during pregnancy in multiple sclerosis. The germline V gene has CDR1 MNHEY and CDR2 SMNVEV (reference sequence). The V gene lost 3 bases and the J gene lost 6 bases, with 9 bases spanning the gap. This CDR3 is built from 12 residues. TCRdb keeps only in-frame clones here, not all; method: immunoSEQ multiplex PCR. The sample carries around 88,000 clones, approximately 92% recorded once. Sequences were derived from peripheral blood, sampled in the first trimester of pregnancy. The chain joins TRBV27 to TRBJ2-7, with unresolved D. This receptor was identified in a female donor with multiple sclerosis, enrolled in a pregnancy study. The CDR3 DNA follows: TGTGCCAGCAGTTTTGGGTCGGGCGAGCAGTACTTC. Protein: CASSFGSGEQYF.